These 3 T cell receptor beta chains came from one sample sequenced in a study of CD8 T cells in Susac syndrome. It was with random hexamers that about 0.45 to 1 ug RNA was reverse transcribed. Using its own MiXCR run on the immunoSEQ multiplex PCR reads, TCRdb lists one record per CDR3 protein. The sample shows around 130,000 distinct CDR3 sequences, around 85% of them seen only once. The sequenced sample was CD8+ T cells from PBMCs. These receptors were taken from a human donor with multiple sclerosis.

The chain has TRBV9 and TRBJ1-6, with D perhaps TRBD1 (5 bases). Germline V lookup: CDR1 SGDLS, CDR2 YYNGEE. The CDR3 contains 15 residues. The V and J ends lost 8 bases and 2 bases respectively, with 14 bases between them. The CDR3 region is CASGGGRTYNSPLHF. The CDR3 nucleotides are TGTGCCAGTGGGGGTGGAAGAACCTATAATTCACCCCTCCACTTT.

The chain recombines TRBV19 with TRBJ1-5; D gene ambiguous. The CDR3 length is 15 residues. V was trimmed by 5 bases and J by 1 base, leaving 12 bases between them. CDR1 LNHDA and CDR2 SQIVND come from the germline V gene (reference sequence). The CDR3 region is CASSETQLSNQPQHF. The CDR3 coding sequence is TGTGCCAGTAGTGAAACACAGTTGAGCAATCAGCCCCAGCATTTT. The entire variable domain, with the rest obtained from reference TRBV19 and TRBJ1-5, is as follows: DGGITQSPKYLFRKEGQNVTLSCEQNLNHDAMYWYRQDPGQGLRLIYYSQIVNDFQKGDIAEGYSVSREKKESFPLTVTSAQKNPTAFYLCASSETQLSNQPQHFGDGTRLSIL.

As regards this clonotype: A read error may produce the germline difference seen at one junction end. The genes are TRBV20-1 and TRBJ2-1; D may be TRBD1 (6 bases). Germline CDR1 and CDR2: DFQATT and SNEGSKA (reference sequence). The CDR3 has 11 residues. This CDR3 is CSAREGGYEIF. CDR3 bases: TGCAGTGCTAGAGAAGGGGGATATGAGATCTTC.